These 21 T cell receptor beta chains came from one sample sequenced in a study of OX40 agonist ivuxolimab in advanced cancers. Clones were read by immunoSEQ multiplex PCR, and TCRdb kept only the in-frame ones, dropping some. The sample shows around 80,000 clones, around nine tenths of them seen only once. The sequencing here drew on CD4+ or CD8+ T cells sorted from blood, taken in a trial of the OX40 agonist ivuxolimab. These receptors all come from an adult with an advanced solid tumor such as melanoma, head and neck, liver or kidney cancer.

The chain couples TRBV19 to TRBJ2-5; tentative D call: TRBD2 (6 bases). The CDR3 consists of 13 residues. Germline V gene data show CDR1 as LNHDA and CDR2 as SQIVND (reference sequence). The V gene lost 4 bases and the J gene lost 5 bases, with 11 bases spanning the gap. CDR3 sequence reads: CASSRNGGETQYF. CDR3 nucleotide sequence: TGTGCCAGTAGTAGAAACGGAGGGGAGACCCAGTACTTC.

The V call is TRBV4-2, the J call TRBJ2-3, with D possibly being TRBD2 (5 bases). The V gene lost 0 bases and the J gene lost 1 base, with 17 bases spanning the gap. This CDR3 contains 18 residues. Germline assignment: CDR1 LGHNA and CDR2 YNFKEQ. CDR3 sequence: CASSQESNAPRGTDTQYF. The DNA of the CDR3 is TGTGCCAGCAGCCAAGAGAGTAACGCCCCGCGGGGCACAGATACGCAGTATTTT.

The CDR3: CSVGTGRRNGYTF. The CDR3 DNA sequence: TGCAGCGTTGGAACAGGGAGGCGAAATGGCTACACCTTC. This rearrangement joins TRBV29-1 to TRBJ1-2; the D gene is possibly TRBD1 (6 bases). Trimming left V 4 bases short and J 6 bases short, with 15 bases between. CDR1 and CDR2 (germline): SQVTM, ANQGSEA. The CDR3 is made up of 13 amino acids. Based on the CDR3 plus reference TRBV29-1 and TRBJ1-2, the full variable domain is SAVISQKPSRDICQRGTSLTIQCQVDSQVTMMFWYRQQPGQSLTLIATANQGSEATYESGFVIDKFPISRPNLTFSTLTVSNMSPEDSSIYLCSVGTGRRNGYTFGSGTRLTVV.

Only a few counts were recorded for this clone. This chain uses TRBV19 with TRBJ2-2, with 7 bases that match TRBD2. The CDR3 contains 16 residues. V was pared by 3 bases and J by 0 bases, with 4 bases of the junction left unmatched. Germline V gene sequence: CDR1 LNHDA, CDR2 SQIVND (reference sequence). CDR3 in DNA: TGTGCCAGTAGTATCACTAGCGACGCGAACACCGGGGAGCTGTTTTTT. Its translation is CASSITSDANTGELFF.

This chain links TRBV6-1 with TRBJ1-5; maybe TRBD1 (5 bases). The CDR3 extends over 15 amino acids. Germline CDR1 MNHNS, CDR2 SASEGT. Trimming stripped 5 bases from V and 0 bases from J, with 11 bases between. CDR3 amino acids: CASSPQDNSNQPQHF. DNA for the CDR3: TGTGCCAGCAGTCCCCAGGACAATAGCAATCAGCCCCAGCATTTT.

The chain links TRBV7-9 to TRBJ1-6; D not certain. Looked up from germline, CDR1 is SEHNR and CDR2 is FQNEAQ (reference sequence). This CDR3 is built from 14 residues. Trimming cost V 3 bases and J 3 bases, with 6 bases left between them. CDR3 sequence: CASSFVDYNSPLHF. CDR3 DNA: TGTGCCAGCAGCTTTGTCGACTATAATTCACCCCTCCACTTT.

This chain connects TRBV7-2 to TRBJ2-3; tentatively, D is TRBD2 (7 bases). Germline loops: CDR1 SGHTA, CDR2 FQGNSA. V was trimmed by 5 bases and J by 2 bases, leaving 17 bases between them. The CDR3 totals 16 residues. The CDR3 spells CASSAAAGAYTDTQYF. In nucleotides, the CDR3 is TGTGCCAGCAGCGCAGCGGCGGGGGCCTACACAGATACGCAGTATTTT.

The chain uses TRBV7-3 and TRBJ2-5, with TRBD2 as a possible D gene (7 bases). The CDR3 covers 14 residues. Germline CDR1 SGHTA, CDR2 FQGTGA. Trimming stripped 5 bases from V and 4 bases from J, with 14 bases between. The CDR3 DNA is TGTGCCAGCAGCCCGCATGGGGGGGCAGAGACCCAGTACTTC. Its protein is CASSPHGGAETQYF. The variable domain in full, with the rest retrieved from reference TRBV7-3 and TRBJ2-5, is GAGVSQTPSNKVTEKGKYVELRCDPISGHTALYWYRQSLGQGPEFLIYFQGTGAADDSGLPNDRFFAVRPEGSVSTLKIQRTERGDSAVYLCASSPHGGAETQYFGPGTRLLVL.

This clone has more than one count but fewer than ten. This chain joins TRBV29-1 and TRBJ1-2; TRBD1 matches at 10 bases. Germline values: CDR1 SQVTM, CDR2 ANQGSEA. V was clipped by 5 bases and J by 2 bases; unmatched bases: 5. The CDR3 is made up of 14 amino acids. CDR3 sequence: CSVRQGAGNYGYTF. The CDR3, as DNA: TGCAGCGTTCGACAGGGGGCCGGGAACTATGGCTACACCTTC.

The chain uses TRBV5-1 and TRBJ2-1; TRBD2 matches 14 bases. Trimming removed 4 bases from V and 7 bases from J; junction bases left unmatched: 13. The germline V gene encodes CDR1 SGHRS and CDR2 YFSETQ. This CDR3 contains 18 residues. The CDR3 loop is CASSILSGTSGGLNEQFF. CDR3 sequence (DNA): TGCGCCAGCAGCATCCTCTCCGGGACTAGCGGGGGCCTTAATGAGCAGTTCTTC.

The J gene is TRBJ1-2, the V gene TRBV19; 8 nucleotides line up with TRBD1. Germline trimming cut 6 bases from V and 7 bases from J; bases unmatched to any gene: 10. The CDR3 covers 14 residues. Germline CDR1 LNHDA, CDR2 SQIVND (reference sequence). The CDR3 DNA follows: TGTGCCAGTAGAAACCCTCAGGGGGCGCGTGGCTACACCTTC. This encodes CASRNPQGARGYTF.

The V and J genes are TRBV15 and TRBJ1-5, with 7 bases fitting TRBD1. CDR3 length: 18 amino acids. With V trimmed by 3 bases and J by 0 bases, 11 bases remained unmatched. The germline V gene encodes CDR1 LNHNV and CDR2 YYDKDF (reference sequence). CDR3 protein: CATSRVLGTANSNQPQHF. Here the CDR3 DNA reads TGTGCCACCAGCAGGGTACTTGGGACAGCAAATAGCAATCAGCCCCAGCATTTT.

The genes are TRBV4-1 and TRBJ1-2; TRBD1 matches at 7 bases. CDR3 length equals 11 residues. Germline V gene lookup returns CDR1 MGHRA and CDR2 YSYEKL. Unmatched junction bases numbered 6, after V lost 11 bases and J lost 6 bases. CDR3 amino acids: CAGRTGDGYTF. CDR3 DNA sequence: TGCGCCGGGAGAACAGGGGATGGCTACACCTTC.

The chain links TRBV4-1 to TRBJ1-5; weak D call: TRBD1 (6 bases). The CDR3 sequence is 15 residues long. Germline lookup yields CDR1 MGHRA and CDR2 YSYEKL. V lost 4 bases, J lost 5 bases, and 15 bases lay in between. CDR3 sequence: CASSRITGHDQPQHF. For the CDR3, the DNA is TGCGCCAGCAGCCGCATCACAGGGCACGATCAGCCCCAGCATTTT.

V and J are TRBV6-4 and TRBJ2-7; D tentatively fits TRBD1 or TRBD2 (5 bases each). Germline V gene lookup returns CDR1 MRHNA and CDR2 SNTAGT. V was shortened by 2 bases and J by 5 bases, with 13 bases between the two germline ends. CDR3 size: 14 residues. In nucleotides, the CDR3 is TGTGCCAGCAGTGACCGCTGCAGGGACGACGAGCAGTACTTC. It translates to CASSDRCRDDEQYF.

This chain uses TRBV7-2 with TRBJ1-2; 7 bases are shared with TRBD1. This CDR3 region has 16 residues. The junction had 15 bases not matched to a gene; V was cut back by 5 bases and J by 6 bases. CDR1 is SGHTA, CDR2 FQGNSA, per germline. CDR3 region: CASSPSQGGGYHGYTF. DNA for the CDR3: TGTGCCAGCAGCCCATCCCAGGGGGGTGGTTATCATGGCTACACCTTC.

CDR3 protein: CASSAGTGSNNQPQHF. The CDR3, as DNA: TGTGCCAGCAGCGCAGGGACAGGTTCCAACAATCAGCCCCAGCATTTT. The chain has TRBV5-5 and TRBJ1-5; 8 bases fit TRBD1. This CDR3 is built from 16 residues. Germline V CDR1 and CDR2: SGHKS, YYEKEE (reference sequence). With V trimmed by 4 bases and J by 3 bases, 9 bases remained unmatched.

The genes are TRBV28 and TRBJ2-7, with TRBD2 matching over 8 bases. CDR1 and CDR2 from the germline V gene are MDHEN and SYDVKM. This CDR3 spans 14 amino acids. After removal of 5 bases from V and 5 bases from J, the junction contained 8 bases not matched to a gene. The chain's CDR3 is CASSPHDGRDEQYV. CDR3 bases: TGTGCCAGCAGTCCACACGACGGGAGGGACGAGCAGTACGTC.

The genes are TRBV2 and TRBJ2-3; 10 nucleotides align to TRBD2. V lost 6 bases, J lost 0 bases, and 6 bases stayed unmatched. The CDR3 consists of 16 residues. Germline lookup yields CDR1 SNHLY and CDR2 FYNNEI. This chain's CDR3 is CASSASGGLSTDTQYF. DNA of the CDR3: TGTGCCAGCAGCGCTAGCGGGGGACTCAGCACAGATACGCAGTATTTT.

This clone came up once. The V call is TRBV27, the J call TRBJ1-4; D not certain. Looked up from germline, CDR1 is MNHEY and CDR2 is SMNVEV (reference sequence). Trimming left V 1 base short and J 4 bases short, with 13 bases between. The CDR3 sequence is 16 residues long. CDR3 amino acids: CASSLFGSGYNEKLFF. DNA for the CDR3: TGTGCCAGCAGTTTATTTGGGTCTGGGTATAATGAAAAACTGTTTTTT.

This clone was counted only a few times. The chain has TRBV6-5 and TRBJ1-2, with unresolved D. CDR1 is MNHEY and CDR2 is SVGAGI in the germline V gene. Trimming shortened V by 3 bases and J by 6 bases, and 8 bases separated the two germline ends. This CDR3 comprises 12 residues. The CDR3 DNA follows: TGTGCCAGCAGTTATGGAATGGATGGCTACACCTTC. This codes for CASSYGMDGYTF.